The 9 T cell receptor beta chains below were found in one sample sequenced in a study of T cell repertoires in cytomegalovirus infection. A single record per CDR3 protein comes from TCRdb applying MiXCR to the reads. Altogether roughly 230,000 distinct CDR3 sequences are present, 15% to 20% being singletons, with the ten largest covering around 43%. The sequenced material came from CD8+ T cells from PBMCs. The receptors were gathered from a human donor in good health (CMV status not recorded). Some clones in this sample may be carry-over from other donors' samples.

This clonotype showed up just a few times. CDR3 coding DNA: TGTGCCAGCAGCTTCGGGGAAAACATTCAGTACTTC. Its translation is CASSFGENIQYF. This chain links TRBV7-9 with TRBJ2-4; D is perhaps TRBD2 (5 bases). V lost 3 bases and J lost 5, with 5 bases in between. The CDR3 extends over 12 amino acids. Germline assignment: CDR1 SEHNR and CDR2 FQNEAQ (reference sequence). The whole variable domain, filled in from reference TRBV7-9 and TRBJ2-4, reads DTGVSQNPRHKITKRGQNVTFRCDPISEHNRLYWYRQTLGQGPEFLTYFQNEAQLEKSRLLSDRFSAERPKGSFSTLEIQRTEQGDSAMYLCASSFGENIQYFGAGTRLSVL.

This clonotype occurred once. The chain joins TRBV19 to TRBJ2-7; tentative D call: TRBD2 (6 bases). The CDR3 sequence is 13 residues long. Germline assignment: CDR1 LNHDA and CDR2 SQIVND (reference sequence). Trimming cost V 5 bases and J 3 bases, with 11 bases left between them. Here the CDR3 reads CASSPHGSYEQYF. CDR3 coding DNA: TGTGCCAGTAGTCCCCACGGGAGCTACGAGCAGTACTTC.

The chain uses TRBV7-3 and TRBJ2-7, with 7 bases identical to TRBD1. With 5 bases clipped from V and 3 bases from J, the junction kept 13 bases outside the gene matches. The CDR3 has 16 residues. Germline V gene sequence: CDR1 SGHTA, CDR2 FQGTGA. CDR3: CASSDWMEQGLYEQYF. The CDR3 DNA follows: TGTGCCAGCAGCGATTGGATGGAACAGGGGCTCTACGAGCAGTACTTC.

This CDR3 is CASRWDRLNTEAFF. The CDR3 DNA sequence: TGTGCCAGCAGATGGGACAGGCTGAACACTGAAGCTTTCTTT. The V and J genes are TRBV7-9 and TRBJ1-1, with 8 bases fitting TRBD1. The CDR3 contains 14 residues. With V trimmed by 6 bases and J by 0 bases, 3 bases remained unmatched. Per the germline V gene, CDR1 is SEHNR and CDR2 is FQNEAQ (reference sequence).

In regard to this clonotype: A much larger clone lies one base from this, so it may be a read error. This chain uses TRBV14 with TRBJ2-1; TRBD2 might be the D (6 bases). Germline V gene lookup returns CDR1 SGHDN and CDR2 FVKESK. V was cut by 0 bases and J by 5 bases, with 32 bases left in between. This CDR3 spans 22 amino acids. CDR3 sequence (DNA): TGTGCCAGCAGCCAAGAATTAGGTTTTGCAGGGTGCGGAGGGGTATTCCACAATGAGCAGTTCTTC. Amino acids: CASSQELGFAGCGGVFHNEQFF.

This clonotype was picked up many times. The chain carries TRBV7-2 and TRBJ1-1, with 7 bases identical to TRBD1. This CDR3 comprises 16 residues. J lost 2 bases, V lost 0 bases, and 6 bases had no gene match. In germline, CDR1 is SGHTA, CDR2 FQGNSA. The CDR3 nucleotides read TGTGCCAGCAGCTTAGCCTACGGGACAGTCAACACTGAAGCTTTCTTT. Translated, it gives CASSLAYGTVNTEAFF.

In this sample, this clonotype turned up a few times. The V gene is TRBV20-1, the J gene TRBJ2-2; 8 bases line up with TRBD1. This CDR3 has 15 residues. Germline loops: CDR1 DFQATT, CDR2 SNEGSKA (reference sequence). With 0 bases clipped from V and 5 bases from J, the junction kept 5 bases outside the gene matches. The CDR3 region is CSARDFQGATGELFF. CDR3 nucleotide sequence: TGCAGTGCTAGAGATTTCCAGGGGGCGACCGGGGAGCTGTTTTTT.

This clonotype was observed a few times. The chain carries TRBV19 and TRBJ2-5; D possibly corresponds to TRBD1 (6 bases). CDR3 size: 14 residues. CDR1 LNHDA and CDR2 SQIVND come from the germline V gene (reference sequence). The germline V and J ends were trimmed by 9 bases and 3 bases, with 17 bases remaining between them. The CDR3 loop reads CASSRGYGEETQYF. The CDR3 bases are TGTGCCAGCAGCAGGGGTTACGGTGAAGAGACCCAGTACTTC.

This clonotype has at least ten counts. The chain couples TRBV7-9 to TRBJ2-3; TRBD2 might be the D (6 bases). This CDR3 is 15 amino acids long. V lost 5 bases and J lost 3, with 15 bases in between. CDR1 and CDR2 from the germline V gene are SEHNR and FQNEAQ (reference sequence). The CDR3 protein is CASSGAREGTDTQYF. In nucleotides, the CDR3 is TGTGCCAGCAGCGGTGCGCGGGAAGGAACAGATACGCAGTATTTT.